The TCR beta chain described here comes from a study of shared clonotypes between healthy human individuals. Findings of the study overall: Collection of samples was limited to blood; tissue repertoires likely differ. The naive CD4 repertoires of a handful of donors were compared, and roughly 5% of clonotypes were shared.

Remarks on this clone: The antigen is undetermined.

Data came from immunoSEQ multiplex PCR; TCRdb stores just in-frame clones and leaves some out. The repertoire includes some 1.5 million clones, 95% to 99% of them detected once, and 0.4% to 0.55% sits in the top ten. Germline V lookup: CDR1 SGHRS, CDR2 YFSETQ. The CDR3 consists of 17 residues. The J segment lost 7 bases and the V segment lost 4 bases, leaving 10 bases of the junction unmatched. Division of CD4+ cells produced a CD45RA+ naive subset and a CD45RA-negative memory subset. The TCR sequence derives from a man aged 30 to 39 in good health. Material for sequencing was naive CD4+ T cells sorted from blood. Subset described: CD45RA+ positively selected. The chain employs TRBV5-1 and TRBJ2-1; 14 nucleotides agree with TRBD2. CDR3 nucleotides: TGCGCCAGCAGCCTAAATATGGGACTAGCGGGAGTTAATGAGCAGTTCTTC. This encodes CASSLNMGLAGVNEQFF.